The sequence of this T cell receptor (beta chain) was determined in a study of OX40 agonist ivuxolimab in advanced cancers. Only in-frame clones appear in the TCRdb table, and some are missing; sequencing was by immunoSEQ multiplex PCR. The table shows 15,000 to 20,000 clones, with less than 85% occurring only once. For this clone: Its antigen is unknown.

This CDR3 comprises 16 residues. V lost 4 bases, J lost 1 base, and 5 bases stayed unmatched. The germline V gene encodes CDR1 SGDLS and CDR2 YYNGEE. Autoimmune disease history or systemic immunosuppression led to patient exclusion. General observations from the study: CD4+ T cells averaged fewer expanded clones than CD8+ T cells.

This rearrangement joins TRBV9 to TRBJ2-7, with 13 nucleotides matching TRBD2. This sample comprised CD4+ or CD8+ T cells sorted from blood, obtained in a trial of the OX40 agonist ivuxolimab. The TCR originated in an adult with an advanced solid tumor such as melanoma, head and neck, liver or kidney cancer. The CDR3 DNA reads TGTGCCAGCAGCCCCCGGACTAGCGGGGGTTCCTACGAGCAGTACTTC. Residues: CASSPRTSGGSYEQYF.